The 28 T cell receptor beta chains listed next were all sequenced from one sample in a study of cytomegalovirus exposure and HLA in healthy donors. The study ran its PCR with 60 Vbeta and 13 Jbeta primers. Assay used: immunoSEQ multiplex PCR; TCRdb lists only in-frame clones, some missing. Of about 150,000 clones in the sample, around 9.6% were seen once. Sequenced material: PBMCs. These receptors all stem from a male donor in good health and CMV-seronegative.

The genes are TRBV13 and TRBJ2-7, with 10 positions matching TRBD1. The CDR3 spans 19 residues. Germline V gene data show CDR1 as PRHDT and CDR2 as FYEKMQ (reference sequence). V shed 6 bases and J 0 bases; nucleotides not matched to a gene: 17. Here the CDR3 reads CASSLLGTGEAGLSYEQYF. The CDR3 coding sequence is TGTGCCAGCAGTCTTCTCGGGACAGGGGAAGCGGGACTCTCCTACGAGCAGTACTTC.

This clone has more than one count but fewer than ten. This chain links TRBV2 with TRBJ1-5; 7 positions match TRBD1. CDR1 and CDR2 from the germline V gene are SNHLY and FYNNEI. The V gene end was trimmed by 4 bases and the J gene end by 0 bases; junction bases not matched to a gene: 6. The CDR3 extends over 16 amino acids. The DNA of the CDR3 is TGTGCCAGCAGTGGGCGACAGGGTCATAGCAATCAGCCCCAGCATTTT. As protein: CASSGRQGHSNQPQHF.

The table lists this clone with a few counts. This chain joins TRBV7-2 and TRBJ1-5; D is possibly TRBD1 (6 bases). Trimming pared 4 bases from V and 6 bases from J, leaving 10 bases between. There are 13 residues in the CDR3. The germline gives CDR1 SGHTA, CDR2 FQGNSA. CDR3 nucleotides: TGTGCCAGCAGCTGGGGGCCGGGTCAGCCCCAGCATTTT. Protein product: CASSWGPGQPQHF.

The CDR3 sequence is CASSLGVSGNTIYF. The CDR3 DNA follows: TGTGCCAGCAGCTTAGGGGTCTCTGGAAACACCATATATTTT. The gene calls are TRBV5-6 and TRBJ1-3; a weak D match, TRBD1 (5 bases). This CDR3 comprises 14 residues. Germline-derived CDR1 and CDR2 are SGHDT and YYEEEE. V was clipped by 2 bases and J by 0 bases, with 6 bases between them. The full variable domain, in which reference TRBV5-6 and TRBJ1-3 provide the parts outside the CDR3, is DAGVTQSPTHLIKTRGQQVTLRCSPKSGHDTVSWYQQALGQGPQFIFQYYEEEERQRGNFPDRFSGHQFPNYSSELNVNALLLGDSALYLCASSLGVSGNTIYFGEGSWLTVV.

This rearrangement joins TRBV5-4 to TRBJ2-7, with 7 positions matching TRBD1. After removal of 3 bases from V and 5 bases from J, the junction contained 5 bases not matched to a gene. The CDR3 totals 13 residues. Germline CDR1 SGHNT, CDR2 YYREEE (reference sequence). CDR3 bases: TGTGCCAGCAGCTGGACAGGTCTCCACGAGCAGTACTTC. This gives the protein CASSWTGLHEQYF.

The J gene is TRBJ1-3, the V gene TRBV27; 7 bases fit TRBD1. The CDR3 is made up of 14 amino acids. The germline CDR1 and CDR2 sequences are MNHEY and SMNVEV (reference sequence). Germline trimming cut 6 bases from V and 0 bases from J; bases unmatched to any gene: 2. The CDR3 sequence is CASRPGGSGNTIYF. The CDR3, as DNA: TGTGCCAGCAGACCAGGGGGCTCTGGAAACACCATATATTTT.

This rearrangement joins TRBV28 to TRBJ2-3, with TRBD2 matching 16 bases. The V gene's germline CDR1 is MDHEN and CDR2 SYDVKM. With 6 bases clipped from V and 10 bases from J, the junction kept 7 bases outside the gene matches. This CDR3 comprises 15 residues. The CDR3 DNA follows: TGTGCCAGCAGGGGGACTAGCGGGAGGGCCCCTTCGCAGTATTTT. Protein product: CASRGTSGRAPSQYF.

This clone was found a few times. The rearrangement uses TRBV18 and TRBJ2-5, with 9 bases matching TRBD1. The CDR3 spans 15 residues. Germline-derived CDR1 and CDR2 are KGHSH and LQKENI. Germline trimming cut 5 bases from V and 4 bases from J; bases unmatched to any gene: 8. The CDR3 is CASSSRTGDRETQYF. The CDR3 nucleotides read TGTGCCAGCTCATCCCGGACAGGGGACAGAGAGACCCAGTACTTC. Combining the CDR3 with reference TRBV18 and TRBJ2-5 gives the whole variable domain NAGVMQNPRHLVRRRGQEARLRCSPMKGHSHVYWYRQLPEEGLKFMVYLQKENIIDESGMPKERFSAEFPKEGPSILRIQQVVRGDSAAYFCASSSRTGDRETQYFGPGTRLLVL.

The chain couples TRBV18 to TRBJ1-2; TRBD1 matches at 7 bases. Germline V CDR1 and CDR2: KGHSH, LQKENI. V gave up 3 bases and J gave up 2 bases; unmatched junction bases: 3. The CDR3 spans 14 residues. The chain's CDR3 is CASSPTDRNYGYTF. The CDR3, as DNA: TGTGCCAGCTCACCTACGGACAGGAACTATGGCTACACCTTC.

This clone was found a few times. The rearrangement links TRBV4-1 to TRBJ2-6; a possible D gene is TRBD1 (6 bases). V was pared by 4 bases and J by 9 bases, with 13 bases between. CDR1 MGHRA and CDR2 YSYEKL come from the germline V gene. There are 14 residues in the CDR3. The CDR3 region has the DNA TGCGCCAGCAGCCCGCCAAGGGGGTTCAACGTCCTGACTTTC. Protein: CASSPPRGFNVLTF.

J is TRBJ1-2 and V is TRBV7-2, with 8 bases aligning to TRBD1. The CDR3 loop spans 16 amino acids. CDR1 and CDR2 (germline): SGHTA, FQGNSA. The V and J ends lost 5 bases and 2 bases, in that order; junction bases with no gene match: 10. The CDR3 nucleotides read TGTGCCAGCAGCCCACGGCCAGGGGGCAGCAACTATGGCTACACCTTC. As protein: CASSPRPGGSNYGYTF.

This clone was counted only a few times. The genes are TRBV4-3 and TRBJ1-1; a possible D gene is TRBD1 (6 bases). Trimming cost V 4 bases and J 5 bases, with 20 bases left between them. Germline-derived CDR1 and CDR2 are LGHNA and YSLEER. The CDR3 is 16 amino acids. As DNA, the CDR3 is TGCGCCAGCAGCCCCATTTCACAGGGAAAAGGGACTGAAGCTTTCTTT. Amino acid sequence: CASSPISQGKGTEAFF.

This clone showed up just a few times. This chain links TRBV13 with TRBJ2-3; D might be TRBD1 (6 bases). The CDR3 length is 12 residues. Germline CDR1 and CDR2: PRHDT and FYEKMQ (reference sequence). Trimming cost V 5 bases and J 6 bases, with 9 bases left between them. The CDR3 loop is CASSLRGDTQYF. Here the CDR3 DNA reads TGTGCCAGCAGCCTAAGGGGGGATACGCAGTATTTT.

The chain has TRBV6-5 and TRBJ1-1, with 8 bases identical to TRBD1. With 7 bases clipped from V and 2 bases from J, the junction kept 9 bases outside the gene matches. CDR1 and CDR2 from the germline V gene are MNHEY and SVGAGI. The length of the CDR3 is 15 residues. The CDR3 reads CASTQGASLNTEAFF. In nucleotides, the CDR3 is TGTGCCAGCACCCAGGGGGCCAGCCTTAACACTGAAGCTTTCTTT.

This clone was observed a few times. The chain uses TRBV5-1 and TRBJ1-3; a possible D gene is TRBD1 (6 bases). Trimming pared 0 bases from V and 4 bases from J, leaving 14 bases between. Germline V gives CDR1 SGHRS, CDR2 YFSETQ. CDR3 length: 16 amino acids. CDR3 protein: CASSLALQGSGNTIYF. The CDR3 region has the DNA TGCGCCAGCAGCTTGGCATTACAGGGTTCAGGAAACACCATATATTTT.

J is TRBJ2-7 and V is TRBV10-3; D not resolved. The CDR3 consists of 11 residues. From germline, CDR1 is ENHRY and CDR2 SYGVKD. V lost 3 bases, J lost 4 bases, and 4 bases lay in between. CDR3 amino acids: CAISDLYEQYF. DNA of the CDR3: TGTGCCATCAGTGATCTTTACGAGCAGTACTTC.

The chain combines TRBV6-6 with TRBJ1-3; TRBD1 aligns across 9 bases. V lost 6 bases, J lost 0 bases, and 3 bases stayed unmatched. The CDR3 loop spans 15 amino acids. Germline V CDR1 and CDR2: MNHNY, SVGAGI (reference sequence). The CDR3 DNA is TGTGCCAGCAGCGACAGGGGGGTCTCTGGAAACACCATATATTTT. Its protein product is CASSDRGVSGNTIYF.

This clone was counted between two and nine times. This chain uses TRBV29-1 with TRBJ2-7, with D perhaps TRBD2 (5 bases). V was clipped by 0 bases and J by 11 bases, with 20 bases between them. The CDR3 totals 14 residues. Germline assignment: CDR1 SQVTM and CDR2 ANQGSEA. CDR3 amino acids: CSVEDLGRGGSEYF. CDR3 DNA sequence: TGCAGCGTTGAAGATCTAGGCCGGGGTGGGTCCGAGTACTTC.

The V and J genes are TRBV9 and TRBJ1-5, with D possibly matching TRBD1 (5 bases). The V gene's germline CDR1 is SGDLS and CDR2 YYNGEE. The CDR3 has 16 amino acids. Trimming took off 5 bases at V and 1 base at J, with 16 bases between the two ends. The DNA for the CDR3 is TGTGCCAGCAGGGCTTTAAGGACACGAAGCAATCAGCCCCAGCATTTT. This encodes CASRALRTRSNQPQHF.

V is TRBV5-1 and J is TRBJ2-7, with no clear D. Germline CDR1 reads SGHRS; CDR2 reads YFSETQ. This CDR3 contains 15 residues. The V and J ends lost 0 bases and 2 bases respectively, with 12 bases between them. CDR3 nucleotides: TGCGCCAGCAGCTTGGGGTCAGGTGTCACCTACGAGCAGTACTTC. It encodes CASSLGSGVTYEQYF.

This clone was found a few times. The V call is TRBV11-2, the J call TRBJ2-1; D is perhaps TRBD2 (6 bases). Germline-derived CDR1 and CDR2 are SGHAT and FQNNGV. V was clipped by 1 base and J by 7 bases, with 14 bases between them. The CDR3 has 15 amino acids. The CDR3, as DNA: TGTGCCAGCAGCTTAGGGGCCGGGAGACTAAATGAGCAGTTCTTC. Translation: CASSLGAGRLNEQFF.

CDR3 residues: CASSEASTVRNTIYF. The DNA for the CDR3 is TGTGCCAGCAGTGAAGCTTCGACAGTCCGCAACACCATATATTTT. V is TRBV2 and J is TRBJ1-3, with a possible D match to TRBD1 (5 bases). CDR3 size: 15 residues. V lost 0 bases and J lost 7, with 13 bases in between. CDR1 and CDR2 (germline): SNHLY, FYNNEI.

The chain uses TRBV4-3 and TRBJ2-5, with D possibly matching TRBD2 (6 bases). Trimming shortened V by 4 bases and J by 5 bases, and 20 bases separated the two germline ends. CDR3 size: 16 residues. The V gene's germline CDR1 is LGHNA and CDR2 YSLEER. The CDR3 here is CASSLTAGLSGETQYF. The CDR3 coding sequence is TGCGCCAGCAGCCTCACTGCGGGGCTATCCGGCGAGACCCAGTACTTC.

CDR3 sequence: CASSLAGRGDNEQFF. CDR3 in DNA: TGTGCCAGCAGCCTCGCAGGGCGGGGGGACAATGAGCAGTTCTTC. This rearrangement joins TRBV28 to TRBJ2-1; 8 nucleotides match TRBD2. V was pared by 6 bases and J by 5 bases, with 9 bases of the junction left unmatched. The CDR3 consists of 15 residues. CDR1 is MDHEN, CDR2 SYDVKM, per germline.

The chain joins TRBV19 to TRBJ1-4; possibly TRBD1 for D (6 bases). CDR1 is LNHDA and CDR2 is SQIVND in the germline V gene (reference sequence). CDR3 length: 13 residues. V was pared by 4 bases and J by 8 bases, with 11 bases between. DNA of the CDR3: TGTGCCAGTAGTAACAGGGTTGGGGAAAAACTGTTTTTT. Translation: CASSNRVGEKLFF. Full variable domain (remainder filled in from reference TRBV19 and TRBJ1-4): DGGITQSPKYLFRKEGQNVTLSCEQNLNHDAMYWYRQDPGQGLRLIYYSQIVNDFQKGDIAEGYSVSREKKESFPLTVTSAQKNPTAFYLCASSNRVGEKLFFGSGTQLSVL.

Only a few counts were recorded for this clone. The V call is TRBV4-1, the J call TRBJ2-1; D perhaps matches TRBD2 (5 bases). Per the germline V gene, CDR1 is MGHRA and CDR2 is YSYEKL. The CDR3 is made up of 16 amino acids. The V gene lost 1 base and the J gene lost 2 bases, with 12 bases spanning the gap. The CDR3 region is CASSQGTSGPYNEQFF. CDR3 sequence (DNA): TGCGCCAGCAGCCAAGGTACCAGCGGACCCTACAATGAGCAGTTCTTC.

This CDR3 is CASSPPGQGGGYNEQFF. The DNA of the CDR3 is TGTGCCAGCAGCCCCCCGGGACAGGGTGGGGGGTACAATGAGCAGTTCTTC. V gene TRBV5-4 combines with J gene TRBJ2-1; 9 nucleotides align to TRBD1. The CDR3 has 17 residues. V shed 4 bases and J 4 bases; nucleotides not matched to a gene: 12. Germline assignment: CDR1 SGHNT and CDR2 YYREEE (reference sequence).

The table lists this clone with a few counts. The chain uses TRBV7-9 and TRBJ1-3; D perhaps matches TRBD1 (6 bases). Germline-derived CDR1 and CDR2 are SEHNR and FQNEAQ (reference sequence). V was pared by 10 bases and J by 4 bases, with 14 bases between. CDR3 length: 13 amino acids. CDR3 region: CANAGALGNTIYF. In DNA, the CDR3 is TGTGCCAACGCGGGGGCGCTCGGAAACACCATATATTTT.